The source of this T cell receptor (beta chain) is a study of shared clonotypes between healthy human individuals. The table came from immunoSEQ multiplex PCR; TCRdb's copy has only in-frame clones and leaves some out. The sample has more than 2 million clones, roughly 95% seen once. Sequencing was carried out using naive CD4+ T cells sorted from blood. Subset: CD45RA+ positively selected. This TCR came from a man younger than 30 in good health.

CDR3 region: CASGQGASGNTIYF. The CDR3 nucleotides read TGTGCCAGCGGGCAGGGAGCCTCTGGAAACACCATATATTTT. The genes are TRBV6-5 and TRBJ1-3; D might be TRBD1 (5 bases). The CDR3 runs to 14 residues. Germline CDR1 reads MNHEY; CDR2 reads SVGAGI. V gave up 8 bases and J gave up 0 bases, with 11 bases separating them.